A selection of T cell receptor beta chains follows, all from one sample in a study of PD-L1 blockade in urothelial cancer. The table came from immunoSEQ multiplex PCR; TCRdb's copy has only in-frame clones and leaves some out. The data show tens of thousands of clones, around 79% seen once. This specimen consisted of PBMCs, obtained around atezolizumab (anti-PD-L1) treatment. The receptors derive from a man in his 70s with urothelial cancer. Each CDR3 is given with its conserved first and last residue. Each record gives: J gene, V gene, CDR3 protein.

TRBJ1-2	TRBV6-5	CASRFDRGYGYTF
TRBJ2-3	TRBV7-2	CASSLGGTSGSGTQYF
TRBJ2-5	TRBV29-1	CSVEGFGGRVETQYF
TRBJ1-2	TRBV7-9	CASSLGSSGLGYTF
TRBJ2-1	TRBV2	CASSPDRGLNNEQFF
TRBJ1-2	TRBV19	CASSIRQGSWYGYTF
TRBJ1-3	TRBV29-1	CSVQGGADSGNTIYF
TRBJ2-1	TRBV5-4	CASSLVSGFSYNEQFF
TRBJ2-1	TRBV15	CATSRRAGPSYNEQFF
TRBJ2-1	TRBV5-1	CASSPDLTSGRGNNEQFF
TRBJ1-5	TRBV6-6	CASSYSDRVRSQPQHF
TRBJ2-7	TRBV5-1	CASSLAGPFLGGSSHEQYF
TRBJ1-2	TRBV7-9	CASSANRDGYTF
.	TRBV18	CASSPLGGSSHEQYF
TRBJ2-5	TRBV29-1	CSVGQRETQYF
TRBJ2-1	TRBV10-3	CAISGATANEQFF
TRBJ2-7	TRBV7-2	CASSLVAGGPYEQYF
TRBJ2-5	TRBV7-6	CASSRPGLQETQYF
TRBJ2-5	TRBV27	CASSSGAETQYF
TRBJ2-2	TRBV5-6	CASSLVQYYTGELFF
TRBJ1-5	TRBV10-3	CATDRDSGNQPQHF
TRBJ2-1	TRBV11-2	CASSPTRSWSYNEQFF
TRBJ1-2	TRBV2	CASSGPETGGYGYTF
TRBJ1-1	TRBV13	CASSSEMQGGTEAFF
TRBJ2-2	TRBV29-1	CSVERGAGELFF
TRBJ1-5	TRBV19	CASSIEGIGQPQHF
TRBJ2-1	TRBV27	CASSSHGNEQFF
TRBJ2-7	TRBV29-1	CSVTSGSYEQYF
TRBJ2-2	TRBV2	CASTEGAVGTGELFF
TRBJ2-3	TRBV28	CASSSGGDTQYF
TRBJ2-5	TRBV30	CAWSLAGGRGETQYF
TRBJ2-7	TRBV5-4	CASSLARGSFYEQYF
TRBJ1-2	TRBV29-1	CSVLQGDKSYTF
TRBJ1-2	TRBV9	CASSLPGEGGYTF
TRBJ2-1	TRBV29-1	CSVGTSGSGNEQFF
TRBJ2-2	TRBV5-1	CASSLGLANTGELFF
TRBJ2-1	TRBV10-3	CAISESSGENEQFF
TRBJ2-3	TRBV5-1	CASSQEGRWGTDTQYF
TRBJ2-4	TRBV5-4	CASRSDIAKNIQYF
TRBJ1-1	TRBV5-1	CASSLGGANTEAFF
TRBJ1-5	TRBV11-2	CASSLGTGGNQPQHF
TRBJ2-5	TRBV7-3	CASGSGPGETQYF
TRBJ2-1	TRBV2	CASSELGLAGGHEQFF
TRBJ1-1	TRBV19	CASNRDRVNTEAFF
TRBJ2-7	TRBV7-9	CASRLGQGEQYF
TRBJ1-1	TRBV18	CASSPMRQGANEAFF
TRBJ2-7	TRBV9	CASSLGSGTNYEQYF
TRBJ2-7	TRBV5-1	CASSREGYEQYF
TRBJ2-2	TRBV30	CAWDGQGMTGELFF
TRBJ2-6	TRBV7-7	CASSPQGFGANVLTF